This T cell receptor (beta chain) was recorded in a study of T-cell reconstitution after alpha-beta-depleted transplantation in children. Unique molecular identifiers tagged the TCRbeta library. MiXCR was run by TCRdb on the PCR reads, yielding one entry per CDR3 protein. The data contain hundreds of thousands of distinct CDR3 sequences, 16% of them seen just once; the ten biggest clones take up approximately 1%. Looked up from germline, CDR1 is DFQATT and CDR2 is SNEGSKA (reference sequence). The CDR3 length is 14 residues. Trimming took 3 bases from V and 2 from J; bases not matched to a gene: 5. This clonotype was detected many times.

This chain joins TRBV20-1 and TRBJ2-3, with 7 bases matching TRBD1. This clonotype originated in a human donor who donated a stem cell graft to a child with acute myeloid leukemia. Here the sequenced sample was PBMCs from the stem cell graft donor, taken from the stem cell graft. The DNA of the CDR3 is TGCAGTGCTAGTGGACAGGAGCTCACAGATACGCAGTATTTT. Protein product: CSASGQELTDTQYF.